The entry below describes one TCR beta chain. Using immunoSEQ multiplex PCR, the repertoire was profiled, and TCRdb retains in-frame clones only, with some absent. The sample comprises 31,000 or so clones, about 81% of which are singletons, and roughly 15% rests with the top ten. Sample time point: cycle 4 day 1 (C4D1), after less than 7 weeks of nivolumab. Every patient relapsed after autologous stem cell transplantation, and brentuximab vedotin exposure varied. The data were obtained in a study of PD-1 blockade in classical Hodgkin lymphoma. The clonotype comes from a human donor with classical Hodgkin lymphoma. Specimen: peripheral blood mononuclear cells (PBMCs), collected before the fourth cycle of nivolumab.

Written as DNA, the CDR3 is TGTGCCAGCAGCCCCGGACAGGGCGGCACCGGGGAGCTGTTTTTT. Translating gives CASSPGQGGTGELFF. V gene TRBV7-2 combines with J gene TRBJ2-2; 8 bases map to TRBD1. The CDR3 runs to 15 residues. Germline V lookup: CDR1 SGHTA, CDR2 FQGNSA. V shed 5 bases, J shed 4 bases, and the junction held 6 bases outside the gene matches.